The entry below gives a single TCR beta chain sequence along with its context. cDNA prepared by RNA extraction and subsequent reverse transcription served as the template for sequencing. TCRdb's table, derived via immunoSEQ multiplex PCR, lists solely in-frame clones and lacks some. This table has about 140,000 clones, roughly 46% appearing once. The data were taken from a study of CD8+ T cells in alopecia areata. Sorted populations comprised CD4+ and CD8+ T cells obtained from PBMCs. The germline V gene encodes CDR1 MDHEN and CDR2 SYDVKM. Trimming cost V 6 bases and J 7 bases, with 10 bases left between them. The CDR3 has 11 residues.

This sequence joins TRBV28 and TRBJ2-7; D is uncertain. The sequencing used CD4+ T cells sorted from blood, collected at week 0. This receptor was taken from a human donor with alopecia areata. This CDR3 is CASRAKREQYF. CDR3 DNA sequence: TGTGCCAGCAGGGCTAAGAGAGAGCAGTACTTC.